The next 25 T cell receptor beta chains were all read from a single sample in a study of OX40 agonist ivuxolimab in advanced cancers. Sequenced by immunoSEQ multiplex PCR; TCRdb stores in-frame clones only, minus some. The sample comprises about 48,000 clones, approximately 90% of which are singletons, and 25% to 40% rests with the top ten. Specimen: CD4+ or CD8+ T cells sorted from blood, collected in a trial of the OX40 agonist ivuxolimab. These TCRs come from an adult with an advanced solid tumor such as melanoma, head and neck, liver or kidney cancer.

This chain uses TRBV15 with TRBJ2-5; tentative D call: TRBD2 (5 bases). The DNA end favors TRBJ2-7, so the J call may be wrong. CDR1 is LNHNV, CDR2 YYDKDF, per germline (reference sequence). This CDR3 spans 16 amino acids. CDR3 amino acids: CATSRPWTSEEGEQYF. CDR3 nucleotide sequence: TGTGCCACCAGCAGACCTTGGACTTCAGAAGAGGGCGAGCAGTACTTC.

The chain is built from TRBV29-1 and TRBJ1-2; 7 positions match TRBD1. Unmatched junction bases numbered 7, after V lost 2 bases and J lost 4 bases. The CDR3 consists of 14 residues. The germline gives CDR1 SQVTM, CDR2 ANQGSEA. CDR3 nucleotides: TGCAGCGTTGAAAGGGAGGGGGCGGGCTATGGCTACACCTTC. The encoded protein is CSVEREGAGYGYTF. The full variable domain, with the rest looked up from reference TRBV29-1 and TRBJ1-2, is SAVISQKPSRDICQRGTSLTIQCQVDSQVTMMFWYRQQPGQSLTLIATANQGSEATYESGFVIDKFPISRPNLTFSTLTVSNMSPEDSSIYLCSVEREGAGYGYTFGSGTRLTVV.

The chain has TRBV5-3 and TRBJ2-1, with D hard to call. TRBV5-3 is sorted into the ORF group, with uncertain function. The ends were cut back, 2 bases at V and 4 bases at J, with 16 bases in the middle. The CDR3 is 16 residues long. The CDR3 nucleotides read TGTGCCAGAAGCTTATCGTCATCGGCCCTATACAATGAGCAGTTCTTC. Translating it yields CARSLSSSALYNEQFF.

V gene TRBV6-5 combines with J gene TRBJ2-7, with a weak D call TRBD2 (7 bases). Trimming stripped 0 bases from V and 4 bases from J, with 13 bases between. This CDR3 contains 15 residues. Germline V gene lookup returns CDR1 MNHEY and CDR2 SVGAGI. The DNA for the CDR3 is TGTGCCAGCAGTTACTCGTCGGGGGGCGGGTACGAGCAGTACTTC. It codes for CASSYSSGGGYEQYF.

The genes are TRBV5-6 and TRBJ2-5, with 8 bases fitting TRBD1. The ends lost 4 bases at V and 4 bases at J; junction bases unmatched: 9. The CDR3 runs to 15 residues. The germline CDR1 and CDR2 sequences are SGHDT and YYEEEE. As DNA, the CDR3 is TGTGCCAGCAGCGCGGTAGGACAGGGCAGAGAGACCCAGTACTTC. Amino acids: CASSAVGQGRETQYF.

The V call is TRBV6-6, the J call TRBJ1-5; D possibly corresponds to TRBD1 (5 bases). Trimming cost V 4 bases and J 1 base, with 8 bases left between them. The CDR3 runs to 14 residues. The germline gives CDR1 MNHNY, CDR2 SVGAGI (reference sequence). The chain's CDR3 is CASSSGSSNQPQHF. For the CDR3, the DNA is TGTGCCAGCAGTTCAGGGTCGAGCAATCAGCCCCAGCATTTT.

The genes are TRBV19 and TRBJ2-2; 7 bases are shared with TRBD1. Germline V lookup: CDR1 LNHDA, CDR2 SQIVND (reference sequence). This CDR3 has 13 residues. The V and J ends lost 7 bases and 3 bases, in that order; junction bases with no gene match: 2. The DNA for the CDR3 is TGTGCCAGTATCGGACAGGACACCGGGGAGCTGTTTTTT. Protein product: CASIGQDTGELFF.

The CDR3 sequence: CASSIRTGELFF. The CDR3 bases are TGTGCCAGTAGTATTCGGACCGGGGAGCTGTTTTTT. The gene calls are TRBV19 and TRBJ2-2; D unresolved. Germline CDR1 and CDR2: LNHDA and SQIVND (reference sequence). There are 12 residues in the CDR3. V lost 3 bases to trimming and J lost 5 bases, with 4 bases between them. The full variable domain, with the rest looked up from reference TRBV19 and TRBJ2-2, is DGGITQSPKYLFRKEGQNVTLSCEQNLNHDAMYWYRQDPGQGLRLIYYSQIVNDFQKGDIAEGYSVSREKKESFPLTVTSAQKNPTAFYLCASSIRTGELFFGEGSRLTVL.

This clone was seen a single time. This chain connects TRBV7-9 to TRBJ2-5, with D hard to call. The end of the DNA fits TRBJ2-7 better, so the J call may be wrong. This CDR3 is built from 15 residues. Germline V gene lookup returns CDR1 SEHNR and CDR2 FQNEAQ (reference sequence). CDR3 sequence reads: CASSFIPGLPDEQYF. The DNA for the CDR3 is TGTGCCAGCAGCTTTATACCGGGTCTCCCCGACGAGCAGTACTTC.

The gene calls are TRBV27 and TRBJ2-7; D is perhaps TRBD1 or TRBD2 (5 bases each). Germline V gene data show CDR1 as MNHEY and CDR2 as SMNVEV (reference sequence). This CDR3 contains 13 residues. Trimming left V 1 base short and J 4 bases short, with 8 bases between. The CDR3 nucleotides are TGTGCCAGCAGTTTATGGGGCGGGTACGAGCAGTACTTC. Encoded protein: CASSLWGGYEQYF.

The chain combines TRBV29-1 with TRBJ2-2; weak D call: TRBD1 (7 bases). The CDR3 extends over 15 amino acids. The V gene's germline CDR1 is SQVTM and CDR2 ANQGSEA. V was clipped by 5 bases and J by 3 bases, with 16 bases between them. The CDR3 sequence is CSVLNTGEDTGELFF. The CDR3 bases are TGCAGCGTTTTAAACACAGGGGAGGACACCGGGGAGCTGTTTTTT.

J is TRBJ1-1 and V is TRBV10-3, with unresolved D. The CDR3 extends over 12 amino acids. Looked up from germline, CDR1 is ENHRY and CDR2 is SYGVKD. The ends were cut back, 0 bases at V and 5 bases at J, with 4 bases in the middle. The chain's CDR3 is CAISESGTEAFF. The CDR3, as DNA: TGTGCCATCAGTGAGTCGGGGACTGAAGCTTTCTTT.

The chain combines TRBV6-5 with TRBJ2-1, with D unclear. V lost 5 bases and J 7 bases, leaving 9 bases between the germline ends. CDR1 and CDR2 (germline): MNHEY, SVGAGI. CDR3 size: 12 residues. The CDR3 sequence: CASSTLGNEQFF. CDR3 DNA sequence: TGTGCCAGCAGTACCCTTGGGAATGAGCAGTTCTTC.

V usage is TRBV27 and J usage is TRBJ1-2; 7 bases fit TRBD1. Trimming removed 4 bases from V and 4 bases from J; junction bases left unmatched: 6. Looked up from germline, CDR1 is MNHEY and CDR2 is SMNVEV (reference sequence). CDR3 length equals 14 residues. CDR3 amino acids: CASSWAQGFYGYTF. The CDR3 nucleotides are TGTGCCAGCAGTTGGGCACAGGGGTTCTATGGCTACACCTTC.

The rearrangement links TRBV18 to TRBJ2-1; 12 nucleotides line up with TRBD2. The trim removed 3 bases at V and 6 bases at J, leaving 3 bases unmatched. The CDR3 length is 15 residues. Per the germline V gene, CDR1 is KGHSH and CDR2 is LQKENI. The CDR3 nucleotides are TGTGCCAGCTCACCGACTAGCGGGAGTGGCAATGAGCAGTTCTTC. This codes for CASSPTSGSGNEQFF.

There are a few counts of this clone. CDR3 sequence (DNA): TGTGCCAGTAGTATGGCGACAACATCAGTTGAGCAGTTCTTC. Encoded protein: CASSMATTSVEQFF. The chain couples TRBV19 to TRBJ2-1; no clear D. V shed 3 bases and J shed 9 bases, with 15 bases lying between them. Germline CDR1 LNHDA, CDR2 SQIVND (reference sequence). There are 14 residues in the CDR3.

The chain links TRBV6-6 to TRBJ1-2; D possibly corresponds to TRBD1 (5 bases). Trimming cost V 2 bases and J 7 bases, with 11 bases left between them. Germline CDR1 reads MNHNY; CDR2 reads SVGAGI (reference sequence). This CDR3 is 13 amino acids long. The CDR3 protein is CASSYRGGSGYTF. The CDR3 DNA follows: TGTGCCAGCAGTTACAGGGGAGGGAGTGGCTACACCTTC.

The rearrangement joins TRBV9 to TRBJ1-2, with D possibly being TRBD1 (5 bases). The CDR3 is 12 amino acids. Germline V gene data show CDR1 as SGDLS and CDR2 as YYNGEE. Deletions cut 0 bases from V and 8 bases from J, with 8 bases between. CDR3 protein: CASSVDTGGYTF. The CDR3 DNA sequence: TGTGCCAGCAGCGTAGATACAGGAGGCTACACCTTC.

This chain joins TRBV19 and TRBJ2-1; TRBD2 agrees at 7 bases. The CDR3 sequence is 14 residues long. CDR1 is LNHDA and CDR2 is SQIVND in the germline V gene (reference sequence). V was pared by 7 bases and J by 3 bases, with 6 bases of the junction left unmatched. The CDR3 DNA is TGTGCCAGTACGATGGGGGGGGTCTACAATGAGCAGTTCTTC. Translation: CASTMGGVYNEQFF.

The rearrangement links TRBV5-6 to TRBJ2-7, with D possibly TRBD1 on 6 matching bases. The ends were cut back, 4 bases at V and 0 bases at J, with 11 bases in the middle. Germline CDR1 SGHDT, CDR2 YYEEEE. The length of the CDR3 is 14 residues. The CDR3 reads CASSPADSSYEQYF. CDR3 nucleotides: TGTGCCAGCAGCCCCGCGGACAGCTCCTACGAGCAGTACTTC. The variable domain in full, with the rest retrieved from reference TRBV5-6 and TRBJ2-7, is DAGVTQSPTHLIKTRGQQVTLRCSPKSGHDTVSWYQQALGQGPQFIFQYYEEEERQRGNFPDRFSGHQFPNYSSELNVNALLLGDSALYLCASSPADSSYEQYFGPGTRLTVT.

The genes are TRBV9 and TRBJ2-1; 9 bases align to TRBD1. J gave up 7 bases and V 0 bases, and 11 bases lay outside the gene matches. This CDR3 is built from 17 residues. The V gene's germline CDR1 is SGDLS and CDR2 YYNGEE. CDR3 in amino acids: CASSVAGQGGVWNEQFF. The CDR3 DNA sequence: TGTGCCAGCAGCGTAGCGGGACAGGGTGGGGTGTGGAATGAGCAGTTCTTC.

The gene calls are TRBV4-1 and TRBJ2-7; D gene uncertain. This CDR3 region has 15 residues. The germline CDR1 and CDR2 sequences are MGHRA and YSYEKL. V was trimmed by 0 bases and J by 0 bases, leaving 9 bases between them. For the CDR3, the DNA is TGCGCCAGCAGCCAAGAGGGCAGAAGCTCCTACGAGCAGTACTTC. Its translation is CASSQEGRSSYEQYF.

Here the CDR3 DNA reads TGTGCCAGTTTATCCTGGGAGGGCAATCAGCCCCAGCATTTT. Protein sequence: CASLSWEGNQPQHF. V usage is TRBV19 and J usage is TRBJ1-5; D not certain. The length of the CDR3 is 14 residues. Germline CDR1 and CDR2: LNHDA and SQIVND (reference sequence). V was cut by 8 bases and J by 2 bases, with 13 bases left in between.

Within the sample, this clone is medium-sized. The chain employs TRBV13 and TRBJ2-7; TRBD1 matches at 7 bases. V trimming: 5 bases; J trimming: 3 bases; junction bases outside the gene matches: 7. The CDR3 spans 14 residues. CDR1 is PRHDT, CDR2 FYEKMQ, per germline (reference sequence). CDR3 loop: CASSLGTVFYEQYF. The DNA of the CDR3 is TGTGCCAGCAGCCTGGGGACAGTTTTCTACGAGCAGTACTTC.

The rearrangement joins TRBV7-6 to TRBJ2-7, with 9 bases fitting TRBD1. The V segment lost 3 bases and the J segment 1 base; nucleotides outside the gene matches: 1. The CDR3 extends over 14 amino acids. In germline, CDR1 is SGHVS, CDR2 FNYEAQ. CDR3: CASSLGTGSYEQYF. CDR3 coding DNA: TGTGCCAGCAGCTTGGGGACAGGGTCCTACGAGCAGTACTTC.